This T cell receptor beta chain was identified in a study of beta chain features in type 1 diabetes. To note about this clone: The same CDR3 is also encoded by other DNA sequences in this sample.

Every bit of the isolated RNA underwent reverse transcription, so sequencing read expressed TCRB transcripts. Only in-frame clones appear in the TCRdb table, and some are missing; sequencing was by immunoSEQ multiplex PCR. The sample yields a few hundred thousand clones, roughly 30% seen once. Deletions cut 0 bases from V and 2 bases from J, with 9 bases between. Per the germline V gene, CDR1 is SGDLS and CDR2 is YYNGEE. The CDR3 extends over 14 amino acids. The sample comprised naive CD4+ T cells from blood. This clonotype was sampled from a man in his late teens or twenties in good health. The rearrangement uses TRBV9 and TRBJ2-7; the D is unclear. The CDR3 protein is CASSVGVGPYEQYF. For the CDR3, the DNA is TGTGCCAGCAGCGTAGGTGTCGGGCCCTACGAGCAGTACTTC.